What follows is one TCR beta chain and its context. Antigen specificity is unknown. The CDR3 contains 10 residues. The V end was cut by 11 bases, the J end by 1 base, with 5 bases between. Germline loops: CDR1 MNHEY, CDR2 SMNVEV (reference sequence). This sample stems from a study of blood T cells in healthy people across ages. With a J-beta primer mix and a sample-barcoded 5' primer, a second PCR ran roughly 6 to 12 cycles. Unique molecular identifiers of 12 random nucleotides labeled each cDNA. TCRdb passed the 5' RACE reads through MiXCR, listing each CDR3 protein once. Found here are more than 1.4 million distinct CDR3 sequences, approximately 38% of them singletons; the top ten hold 7.9%. Isolation of PBMCs gave at least 7 million cells per sample. Whole-study findings and limits: It was not known whether donors were CMV positive (a possible confounder of expanded clonotype changes).

The chain uses TRBV27 and TRBJ2-5; D gene unclear. This TCR was sampled from a woman aged 18-30 years in good health. Material for sequencing was blood. CDR3 in DNA: TGTGCCCCTGCCCAAGAGACCCAGTACTTC. It encodes CAPAQETQYF.